These T cell receptor beta chains were read from a single sample in a study of blood T cell repertoires in COVID-19. Sequenced by immunoSEQ multiplex PCR; TCRdb stores in-frame clones only, minus some. The top ten hold 7.8% of the sample, which has almost 55,000 clones, around nine tenths seen once. Sequenced input: peripheral blood. The receptors here all came from a man aged 45-65 years with active COVID-19. CDR3s include the opening cysteine and the closing phenylalanine or tryptophan. A D gene is named only where the DNA matches it firmly. The size entry is marked missing in some rows and otherwise reads once, few, many or a size class.

.	TRBV7-2	.	TRBJ2-6	CASSLQFSGANVLTF	TGTGCCAGCAGCTTACAGTTCTCTGGGGCCAACGTCCTGACTTTC
.	TRBV7-3	.	TRBJ2-1	CASSLQGRLSSYNEQFF	TGTGCCAGCAGCTTACAGGGGCGCTTAAGCTCCTACAATGAGCAGTTCTTC
once	TRBV6-5	.	TRBJ2-5	CASSYSGQQETQYF	TGTGCCAGCAGTTACTCGGGACAACAAGAGACCCAGTACTTC
.	TRBV7-2	.	TRBJ2-7	CASSPAGLYEQYF	TGTGCCAGCAGCCCCGCGGGGCTCTACGAGCAGTACTTC
once	TRBV7-2	.	TRBJ2-7	CASSLARGPEQYF	TGTGCCAGCAGCTTAGCTAGAGGGCCCGAGCAGTACTTC
.	TRBV7-3	TRBD1	TRBJ1-1	CASSPTGGVTTEAFF	TGTGCCAGCAGCCCTACAGGGGGCGTAACAACTGAAGCTTTCTTT
.	TRBV28	.	TRBJ2-7	CASSFIRSGGLEEQYF	TGTGCCAGCAGTTTTATTAGGAGCGGTGGCTTGGAGGAGCAGTACTTC
.	TRBV12-3/TRBV12-4	TRBD2	TRBJ2-7	CASGTSGPYEQYF	TGTGCCAGCGGAACTAGCGGACCCTACGAGCAGTACTTC
.	TRBV5-1	.	TRBJ1-1	CASKPQGSLNTEAFF	TGCGCCAGCAAACCACAGGGCTCTCTAAACACTGAAGCTTTCTTT
.	TRBV19	.	TRBJ1-1	CASSGAGRGKNTEAFF	TGTGCCAGTAGTGGGGCGGGGAGGGGGAAGAACACTGAAGCTTTCTTT
.	TRBV5-5	TRBD1	TRBJ1-6	CASSPPGQGTHNSPLHF	TGTGCCAGCAGCCCTCCTGGACAGGGTACACACAATTCACCCCTCCACTTT
.	TRBV27	TRBD1	TRBJ1-4	CASSPTGGGNEKLFF	TGTGCCAGCAGTCCGACAGGGGGCGGTAATGAAAAACTGTTTTTT
.	TRBV5-1	TRBD1	TRBJ1-2	CASSLTGGAGYTF	TGCGCCAGCAGCTTAACAGGGGGCGCGGGCTACACCTTC
few	TRBV5-4	.	TRBJ1-6	CASSRGPGVSPLHF	TGTGCCAGCAGCAGGGGTCCTGGGGTATCACCCCTCCACTTT
once	TRBV7-2	TRBD1	TRBJ1-2	CASSRPGQGNYGYTF	TGTGCCAGCAGCCGCCCGGGACAGGGAAACTATGGCTACACCTTC
.	TRBV7-2	TRBD2	TRBJ2-7	CASSSGLAGEQYF	TGTGCCAGCAGCTCGGGACTAGCGGGAGAGCAGTACTTC
.	TRBV18	.	TRBJ1-1	CASSPDSKAFF	TGTGCCAGCTCCCCGGACAGTAAAGCTTTCTTT
.	TRBV4-3	.	TRBJ1-4	CASSQDPVGGGTNEKLFF	TGCGCCAGCAGCCAAGATCCCGTCGGTGGGGGCACTAATGAAAAACTGTTTTTT
.	TRBV28	.	TRBJ2-1	CASKQIYNEQFF	TGTGCCAGCAAACAGATATACAATGAGCAGTTCTTC
.	TRBV6-2/TRBV6-3	TRBD2	TRBJ2-7	CASSYSLAGGSSYEQYF	TGTGCCAGCAGTTACTCGCTAGCGGGAGGATCCTCCTACGAGCAGTACTTC
.	TRBV19	TRBD2	TRBJ2-1	CASSKGSGISYNEQFF	TGTGCCAGTAGTAAGGGTAGCGGGATCTCCTACAATGAGCAGTTCTTC
.	TRBV27	.	TRBJ2-3	CASSLDTSTDTQYF	TGTGCCAGCAGTTTAGACACTAGCACAGATACGCAGTATTTT
.	TRBV3-1/TRBV3-2	TRBD1	TRBJ1-2	CASSQRGQSYGYTF	TGTGCCAGCAGCCAAAGGGGGCAGTCCTATGGCTACACCTTC
.	TRBV2	.	TRBJ1-1	CASSGPQVNTEAFF	TGTGCCAGCAGTGGTCCTCAGGTGAACACTGAAGCTTTCTTT
.	TRBV12-5	.	TRBJ1-2	CASGFGAGAGYTF	TGTGCTAGTGGTTTCGGGGCAGGGGCTGGCTACACCTTC
.	TRBV12-3/TRBV12-4	TRBD1	TRBJ2-1	CASSGTGSNEQFF	TGTGCCAGCAGTGGGACAGGGAGCAATGAGCAGTTCTTC
.	TRBV15	TRBD2	TRBJ2-1	CATSKRGTSAHNEQFF	TGTGCCACCAGCAAACGAGGGACTAGCGCCCACAATGAGCAGTTCTTC
few	TRBV6-4	TRBD2	TRBJ2-3	CASSEEAGGPTDTQYF	TGTGCCAGCAGTGAAGAAGCGGGGGGGCCGACAGATACGCAGTATTTT
.	TRBV25-1	.	TRBJ1-6	CASRRTAENSPLHF	TGTGCCAGCAGAAGGACAGCAGAGAATTCACCCCTCCACTTT
.	TRBV5-1	TRBD1	TRBJ1-4	CASSLVPGGEKLFF	TGCGCCAGCAGCTTGGTCCCAGGGGGTGAAAAACTGTTTTTT
.	TRBV28	.	TRBJ2-7	CASSPYEQYF	TGTGCCAGCAGTCCTTACGAGCAGTACTTC
once	TRBV4-1	.	TRBJ2-4	CASSQPGSAKNIQYF	TGCGCCAGCAGCCAACCGGGGAGTGCCAAAAACATTCAGTACTTC
few	TRBV3-1/TRBV3-2	.	TRBJ1-3	CASSSGTPSSGNTIYF	TGTGCCAGCAGCTCCGGGACACCAAGCTCTGGAAACACCATATATTTT
once	TRBV29-1	.	TRBJ2-2	CSVEPRRGGELFF	TGCAGCGTTGAACCCCGAAGAGGGGGGGAGCTGTTTTTT
.	TRBV18	TRBD2	TRBJ2-6	CASSPRSSGGASGANVLTF	TGTGCCAGCTCACCAAGGTCTAGCGGGGGGGCCTCTGGGGCCAACGTCCTGACTTTC
.	TRBV2	.	TRBJ1-6	CASKENRVNSPLHF	TGTGCCAGCAAGGAAAACAGGGTCAATTCACCCCTCCACTTT
.	TRBV5-1	TRBD2	TRBJ2-7	CASSRTPGGSSYEQYF	TGCGCCAGCAGCAGAACGCCGGGAGGGAGCTCCTACGAGCAGTACTTC
.	TRBV3-1/TRBV3-2	.	TRBJ1-2	CASSQEMVRGYGYTF	TGTGCCAGCAGCCAAGAGATGGTTAGGGGATATGGCTACACCTTC
.	TRBV28	TRBD1	TRBJ2-7	CASSIQGAPLYEQYF	TGTGCCAGCAGTATACAGGGGGCGCCCCTATACGAGCAGTACTTC
few	TRBV30	TRBD1	TRBJ1-4	CAWSLKGQRPTNEKLFF	TGTGCCTGGAGCCTTAAGGGACAGAGACCAACTAATGAAAAACTGTTTTTT
.	TRBV7-2	.	TRBJ2-5	CASSLGGGRETQYF	TGTGCCAGCAGCTTAGGCGGCGGGCGGGAGACCCAGTACTTC
.	TRBV5-6	.	TRBJ1-1	CASSFALVPGYTEAFF	TGTGCCAGCAGCTTCGCCCTAGTTCCAGGGTACACTGAAGCTTTCTTT
once	TRBV28	.	TRBJ1-4	CASSSPGGGNEKLFF	TGTGCCAGCAGTTCCCCGGGAGGGGGGAATGAAAAACTGTTTTTT
once	TRBV7-2	.	TRBJ2-5	CASSLVLLETQYF	TGTGCCAGCAGCTTAGTATTATTAGAGACCCAGTACTTC
.	TRBV18	.	TRBJ1-5	CASSPPGGGNQPQHF	TGTGCCAGCTCACCACCTGGGGGCGGCAATCAGCCCCAGCATTTT
.	TRBV7-9	.	TRBJ2-1	CASSSGLTLYNEQFF	TGTGCCAGCAGCTCGGGACTGACGCTCTACAATGAGCAGTTCTTC
.	TRBV7-2	.	TRBJ1-1	CASSLYRGTEAFF	TGTGCCAGCAGCTTATATAGGGGCACTGAAGCTTTCTTT
.	TRBV28	.	TRBJ2-7	CASTPRGQSTYEQYF	TGTGCCAGCACCCCTCGAGGGCAGTCCACCTACGAGCAGTACTTC
few	TRBV7-2	TRBD2	TRBJ2-1	CASSLRSLGGSSYNEQFF	TGTGCCAGCAGCTTACGTTCCTTGGGCGGGAGCTCCTACAATGAGCAGTTCTTC
.	TRBV28	TRBD1	TRBJ1-1	CASREQGWSRWTEAFF	TGTGCCAGCAGGGAACAGGGGTGGAGTAGGTGGACTGAAGCTTTCTTT
few	TRBV9	.	TRBJ1-2	CASSVDGNYGYTF	TGTGCCAGCAGCGTAGACGGTAACTATGGCTACACCTTC
.	TRBV30	.	TRBJ2-2	CAWSVGGVLTGELFF	TGTGCCTGGAGTGTAGGGGGAGTTCTCACCGGGGAGCTGTTTTTT